Listed below are T cell receptor beta chains from one sample, sequenced in a study of CD4 and CD8 cells across lung adenocarcinoma regions. MiXCR was run by TCRdb on the PCR reads, yielding one entry per CDR3 protein. The data show 16,000 or so distinct CDR3 sequences, approximately 50% seen once. The sequenced sample consisted of CD8+ T cells from the center of a lung tumor. The receptors stem from a female donor with lung adenocarcinoma. The CD4 and CD8 labels of this study may be unreliable. Both conserved end residues are trimmed from each CDR3. A D gene is named only where the DNA matches it firmly.

J gene	D gene	V gene	CDR3 protein
NA	NA	TRBV6-1	ASSAPGRWGTNIQY
TRBJ2-3	NA	TRBV6-1	ASRASWGGEVADTQY
NA	NA	TRBV19	ASSIGTPYEQY
TRBJ2-5	NA	TRBV4-1	ASSGDGAGGTETQY
TRBJ2-3	TRBD2	TRBV6-5	ASSYTAVIGRGDQDTQY
TRBJ2-1	NA	TRBV27	ASSLSLPNYNEQF
TRBJ2-5	NA	TRBV4-1	ASSSDRETQY
TRBJ2-1	TRBD1	TRBV6-1	ASSEAWTGSNEQF
TRBJ2-7	TRBD1	TRBV6-1	ASSEDRDYEQY
TRBJ2-6	NA	TRBV7-2	ASSPRRGADGANVLT
TRBJ2-1	NA	TRBV27	ASSSSRSSYNEQF
TRBJ2-5	NA	TRBV10-2	ASSDVYQETQY
TRBJ2-5	NA	TRBV10-3	ASQGGRAQDTQY
TRBJ2-3	TRBD2	TRBV4-1	ASSQGGSGGRGTDTQY
TRBJ1-1	NA	TRBV12-3/TRBV12-4	ASSSPNREGTEAF
TRBJ1-2	TRBD1	TRBV3-1	ASSQVTGGSYYGYT
TRBJ2-1	NA	TRBV7-6	ANSASGRNNEQF
TRBJ2-1	TRBD1	TRBV6-1	ASSTGQGGYEQF
TRBJ1-1	TRBD1	TRBV3-1	ASSPRGHPMNTEAF
TRBJ1-2	TRBD1	TRBV12-3/TRBV12-4	ASNSDREGYT
TRBJ2-3	NA	TRBV7-2	ASSLAAGDTDTQY
TRBJ1-2	TRBD1	TRBV27	ASSGAGTGIGGYT
TRBJ1-1	NA	TRBV6-1	ASRRVNRENTEAF
TRBJ1-5	NA	TRBV11-2	ASSPTASNQPQH
TRBJ1-2	TRBD1	TRBV10-3	AISPGQGNYGYT
TRBJ2-3	NA	TRBV6-1	ASSERTSVLDTQY
NA	TRBD2	TRBV27	ASSTSGEYNEQF
TRBJ2-1	TRBD2	TRBV6-1	ASSETSGGSDEQF
TRBJ2-3	NA	TRBV10-1	ASKVRQDPDTQY
TRBJ2-4	NA	TRBV27	ASRGLQSTNIQY
TRBJ1-2	NA	TRBV6-1	ASSEVPGEGGYT
TRBJ1-3	NA	TRBV6-5	ASSFRTTGNTIY
TRBJ1-1	TRBD1	TRBV6-1	ASSPGTDNTEAF
TRBJ2-7	NA	TRBV6-1	ASSEGGRGGEQY
TRBJ2-5	NA	TRBV12-3/TRBV12-4	ASSLRGQETQY